The 19 T cell receptor beta chains below come from one sample, sequenced in a study of preoperative IRX-2 immunotherapy in early breast cancer. Produced via immunoSEQ multiplex PCR; TCRdb's table is partial and in-frame only. The sample holds 25,000 to 30,000 clones; roughly 80% are singletons and the top ten take 5.5% to 8%. The treatment was: preoperative locoregional IRX-2 cytokine immunotherapy. The sample consisted of lymph node tissue, taken after IRX-2 immunotherapy. All receptors come from a human donor with breast cancer.

In DNA form, the CDR3 reads TGTGCCAGCAGCCTTCTGACTAAGTTACTAGCGGGAGGAGGCGAGCAGTACTTC. The encoded protein is CASSLLTKLLAGGGEQYF. This sequence joins TRBV6-8 and TRBJ2-7; 12 nucleotides line up with TRBD2. V lost 6 bases, J lost 6 bases, and 18 bases stayed unmatched. CDR1 and CDR2 (germline): MNHGY, SAAAGT. The CDR3 is 18 amino acids.

This chain connects TRBV19 to TRBJ2-7; D is possibly TRBD1 (6 bases). Looked up from germline, CDR1 is LNHDA and CDR2 is SQIVND (reference sequence). This CDR3 is 18 amino acids long. Between the trimmed V and J ends, which lost 1 base and 0 bases, there was a span of 19 bases. CDR3 in DNA: TGTGCCAGTAGTATAGCCCAGACAGGAGGCCCACTCTCCTACGAGCAGTACTTC. Protein product: CASSIAQTGGPLSYEQYF.

The CDR3 region is CASSLTWGATNEKLFF. The CDR3 DNA reads TGTGCCAGCAGCTTGACCTGGGGTGCAACTAATGAAAAACTGTTTTTT. The chain is built from TRBV7-7 and TRBJ1-4; D is undetermined. V shed 3 bases and J shed 0 bases, with 11 bases lying between them. The CDR3 covers 16 residues. CDR1 and CDR2 from the germline V gene are SSHAT and FNYEAQ (reference sequence).

The table lists this clone with a count of one. The chain joins TRBV6-8 to TRBJ2-7; D not resolved. The CDR3 runs to 12 residues. CDR1 and CDR2 (germline): MNHGY, SAAAGT. V was trimmed by 10 bases and J by 8 bases, leaving 18 bases between them. The CDR3 sequence is CAIADQAAKQYF. The CDR3 DNA is TGTGCCATTGCGGACCAGGCGGCCAAGCAGTACTTC.

This chain links TRBV11-3 with TRBJ1-1; 7 bases are a match to TRBD1. V dropped 5 bases and J dropped 5; count of bases not matched to a gene: 8. Germline values: CDR1 SGHNT, CDR2 YENEEA. There are 14 residues in the CDR3. CDR3 DNA: TGTGCCAGCAGCCAAAACCAGGGGGGGACTGAAGCTTTCTTT. It specifies CASSQNQGGTEAFF.

This clone ranks as medium-sized (0.01 to 0.1%). CDR3 sequence (DNA): TGCGCCAGCAGTTCAAGACAGGGAATAAGCACCGGGGAGCTGTTTTTT. This codes for CASSSRQGISTGELFF. The V and J genes are TRBV10-1 and TRBJ2-2, with 7 bases aligning to TRBD1. Germline V gene data show CDR1 as WNHNN and CDR2 as SYGVQD (reference sequence). CDR3 length: 16 residues. V dropped 5 bases and J dropped 4; count of bases not matched to a gene: 10.

In the case of this clone: The junction departs from germline at one end; a sequencing error may be responsible. The rearrangement joins TRBV7-7 to TRBJ2-6, with D possibly being TRBD1 or TRBD2 (5 bases each). The CDR3 runs to 15 residues. Germline assignment: CDR1 SSHAT and CDR2 FNYEAQ (reference sequence). CDR3 sequence (DNA): TGTGCTAGCAGCCAGGGAGTTACCGGGGCCAACGTCCTGACTTTC. Protein product: CASSQGVTGANVLTF.

This clone was found a few times. The genes are TRBV28 and TRBJ2-4; possible D gene TRBD1, 7 bases. The CDR3 contains 15 residues. The germline V gene has CDR1 MDHEN and CDR2 SYDVKM. The V and J ends lost 8 bases and 1 base respectively, with 15 bases between them. The CDR3 DNA follows: TGTGCCAGCGGAGAGGAGGGGGCGGCCAAAAACATTCAGTACTTC. Residues: CASGEEGAAKNIQYF.

This clone was detected a few times. CDR3 sequence (DNA): TGTGCCAGCTTTCGATCAGCGGGAGATATTGGGGAGCTGTTTTTT. It is translated as CASFRSAGDIGELFF. The chain has TRBV12-5 and TRBJ2-2; 8 nucleotides line up with TRBD2. The germline V gene encodes CDR1 LGHNT and CDR2 FRNRAP. The CDR3 extends over 15 amino acids.

This rearrangement joins TRBV6-8 to TRBJ2-1; 7 bases are a match to TRBD2. The CDR3 runs to 18 residues. V trimming: 0 bases; J trimming: 0 bases; junction bases outside the gene matches: 8. Per germline, CDR1 MNHGY and CDR2 SAAAGT. CDR3 loop: CASSYSASGQSSYNEQFF. Written as DNA, the CDR3 is TGTGCCAGCAGTTACTCGGCTAGCGGCCAGAGCTCCTACAATGAGCAGTTCTTC.

This chain uses TRBV10-3 with TRBJ2-1; 8 nucleotides align to TRBD1. Trimming removed 2 bases from V and 7 bases from J; junction bases left unmatched: 10. There are 16 residues in the CDR3. Germline values: CDR1 ENHRY, CDR2 SYGVKD. CDR3 sequence: CAISEPGQERENEQFF. The CDR3 coding sequence is TGTGCCATCAGTGAGCCGGGACAGGAGAGGGAAAATGAGCAGTTCTTC.

This clone appeared a few times. The genes are TRBV6-8 and TRBJ1-1; possible D gene TRBD1, 6 bases. The CDR3 has 15 amino acids. Germline V gene sequence: CDR1 MNHGY, CDR2 SAAAGT. With 5 bases removed from V and 4 bases from J, the gap between germline ends came to 17 bases. The CDR3 protein is CASSASTGKGTEAFF. The CDR3 bases are TGTGCCAGCAGTGCCAGTACAGGGAAGGGCACTGAAGCTTTCTTT.

The V gene is TRBV28, the J gene TRBJ2-5; D gene ambiguous. The CDR3 length is 14 residues. The V and J ends lost 1 base and 4 bases respectively, with 10 bases between them. Germline CDR1 reads MDHEN; CDR2 reads SYDVKM. This CDR3 reads CASSLSRFTETQYF. DNA for the CDR3: TGTGCCAGCAGTTTATCCCGGTTTACAGAGACCCAGTACTTC.

The chain joins TRBV19 to TRBJ2-6; D gene uncertain. The CDR3 consists of 16 residues. Per germline, CDR1 LNHDA and CDR2 SQIVND (reference sequence). The V end lost 5 bases, the J end lost 0 bases, and 11 bases lay between the germline ends. In DNA, the CDR3 is TGTGCCAGTAGTTTTAAATCGAACTCTGGGGCCAACGTCCTGACTTTC. This encodes CASSFKSNSGANVLTF.

The chain couples TRBV6-8 to TRBJ1-3; 7 nucleotides align to TRBD1. This CDR3 region has 14 residues. The germline CDR1 and CDR2 sequences are MNHGY and SAAAGT. J lost 5 bases, V lost 4 bases, and 5 bases had no gene match. The CDR3 nucleotides read TGTGCCAGCAGTTTCGACAGGGATAGAAACACCATATATTTT. Translation: CASSFDRDRNTIYF.

V is TRBV10-1 and J is TRBJ2-2, with 7 bases lining up with TRBD1. The CDR3 length is 14 residues. Trimming at V came to 8 bases and at J to 1 base, leaving 4 bases not matched to a gene. Germline lookup yields CDR1 WNHNN and CDR2 SYGVQD (reference sequence). As DNA, the CDR3 is TGCGCCAGCCGGTGGGACAGGAACACCGGGGAGCTGTTTTTT. It codes for CASRWDRNTGELFF.

The chain carries TRBV4-1 and TRBJ2-7; D is possibly TRBD2 (6 bases). The CDR3 length is 16 residues. V was cut by 4 bases and J by 1 base, with 17 bases left in between. CDR1 is MGHRA and CDR2 is YSYEKL in the germline V gene. The CDR3 reads CASSLSSGLPSYEQYF. In nucleotides, the CDR3 is TGCGCCAGCAGCCTGTCCTCGGGACTCCCATCCTACGAGCAGTACTTC.

The chain uses TRBV7-4 and TRBJ1-1; D remains unclear. V shed 2 bases and J shed 1 base, with 5 bases lying between them. The V gene's germline CDR1 is SGHVT and CDR2 SQSDAQ. The CDR3 runs to 13 residues. The CDR3 reads CASSLRSNTEAFF. The CDR3 DNA is TGTGCCAGCAGCTTAAGGTCGAACACTGAAGCTTTCTTT. Based on the CDR3 plus reference TRBV7-4 and TRBJ1-1, the full variable domain is GAGVSQSPRYKVAKRGRDVALRCDSISGHVTLYWYRQTLGQGSEVLTYSQSDAQRDKSGRPSGRFSAERPERSVSTLKIQRTEQGDSAVYLCASSLRSNTEAFFGQGTRLTVV.

The rearrangement joins TRBV7-4 to TRBJ2-3; D gene ambiguous. Germline assignment: CDR1 SGHVT and CDR2 SQSDAQ. The V end was cut by 4 bases, the J end by 2 bases, with 10 bases between. The CDR3 is 14 amino acids. The CDR3: CASSWKLYTDTQYF. The CDR3 DNA follows: TGTGCCAGCAGCTGGAAATTATACACAGATACGCAGTATTTT.